This T cell receptor (beta chain) was captured by sequencing in a study of CD8 T cells in ankylosing spondylitis. Trimming cost V 3 bases and J 4 bases, with 13 bases left between them. The CDR3 contains 15 residues. General observations from the study: Typical of ankylosing spondylitis blood, it appeared, was a TCR beta motif of about eight highly homologous variants.

TCRdb re-called the 5' RACE reads with MiXCR, one entry per CDR3 protein. Seen here are about 30,000 distinct CDR3 sequences, more than 25% observed once, and the top ten hold around 45%. With respect to this clonotype: Its antigen is not identified.

The chain has TRBV12-3 or TRBV12-4 and TRBJ1-3, with no clear D. The sample consisted of synovial fluid, either unsorted or a sorted T cell fraction (not recorded which). This TCR came from a male donor with ankylosing spondylitis. The CDR3 here is CASSFISEAGNTIYF. CDR3 DNA sequence: TGTGCCAGCAGTTTCATAAGCGAGGCCGGAAACACCATATATTTT.